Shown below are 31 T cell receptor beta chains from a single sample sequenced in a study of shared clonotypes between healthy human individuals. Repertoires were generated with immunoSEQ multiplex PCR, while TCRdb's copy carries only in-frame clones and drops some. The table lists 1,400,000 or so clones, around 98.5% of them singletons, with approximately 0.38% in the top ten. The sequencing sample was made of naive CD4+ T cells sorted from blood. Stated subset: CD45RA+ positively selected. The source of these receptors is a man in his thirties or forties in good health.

CDR3: CSVDYQLQEAFF. The CDR3, as DNA: TGCAGCGTTGATTACCAGCTCCAAGAAGCTTTCTTT. The V gene is TRBV29-1, the J gene TRBJ1-1, with D unclear. Per germline, CDR1 SQVTM and CDR2 ANQGSEA. Trimming removed 3 bases from V and 8 bases from J, with 13 bases in between. This CDR3 region has 12 residues.

This chain's CDR3 is CSVYRKLLNTEAFF. DNA of the CDR3: TGCAGCGTTTACAGGAAGCTTTTGAACACTGAAGCTTTCTTT. The gene calls are TRBV29-1 and TRBJ1-1; D is possibly TRBD1 (5 bases). The germline CDR1 and CDR2 sequences are SQVTM and ANQGSEA. CDR3 length equals 14 residues. V was shortened by 5 bases and J by 0 bases, with 13 bases between the two germline ends.

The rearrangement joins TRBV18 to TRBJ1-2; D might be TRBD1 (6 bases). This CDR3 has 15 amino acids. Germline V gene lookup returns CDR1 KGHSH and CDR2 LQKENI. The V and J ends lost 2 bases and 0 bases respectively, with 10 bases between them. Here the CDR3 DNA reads TGTGCCAGCTCACCAAATCAGGGGTCTAACTATGGCTACACCTTC. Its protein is CASSPNQGSNYGYTF. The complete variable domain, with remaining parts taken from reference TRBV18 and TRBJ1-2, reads NAGVMQNPRHLVRRRGQEARLRCSPMKGHSHVYWYRQLPEEGLKFMVYLQKENIIDESGMPKERFSAEFPKEGPSILRIQQVVRGDSAAYFCASSPNQGSNYGYTFGSGTRLTVV.

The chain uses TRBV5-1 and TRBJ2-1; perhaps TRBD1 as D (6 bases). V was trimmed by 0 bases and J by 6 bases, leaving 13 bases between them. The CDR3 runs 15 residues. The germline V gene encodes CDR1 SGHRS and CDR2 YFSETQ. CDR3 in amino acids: CASSLGGPPSNEQFF. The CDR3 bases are TGCGCCAGCAGCTTGGGGGGGCCCCCCTCCAATGAGCAGTTCTTC.

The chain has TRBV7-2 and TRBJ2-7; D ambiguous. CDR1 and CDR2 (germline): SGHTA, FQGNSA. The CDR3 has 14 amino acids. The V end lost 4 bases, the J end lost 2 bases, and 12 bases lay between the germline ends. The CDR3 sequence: CASSSEVPPYEQYF. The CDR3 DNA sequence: TGTGCCAGCAGCTCAGAGGTACCTCCCTACGAGCAGTACTTC. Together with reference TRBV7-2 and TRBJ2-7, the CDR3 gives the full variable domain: GAGVSQSPSNKVTEKGKDVELRCDPISGHTALYWYRQSLGQGLEFLIYFQGNSAPDKSGLPSDRFSAERTGGSVSTLTIQRTQQEDSAVYLCASSSEVPPYEQYFGPGTRLTVT.

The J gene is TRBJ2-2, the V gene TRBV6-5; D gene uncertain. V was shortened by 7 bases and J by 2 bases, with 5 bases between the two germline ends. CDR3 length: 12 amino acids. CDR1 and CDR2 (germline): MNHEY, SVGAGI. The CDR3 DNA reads TGTGCCAGCAATACTAACACCGGGGAGCTGTTTTTT. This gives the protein CASNTNTGELFF.

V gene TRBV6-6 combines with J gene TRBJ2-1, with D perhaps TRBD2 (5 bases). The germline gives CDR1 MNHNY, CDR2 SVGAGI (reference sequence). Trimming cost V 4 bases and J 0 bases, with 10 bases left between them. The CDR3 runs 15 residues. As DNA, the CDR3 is TGTGCCAGCAGTTTCGGACTGAGCTCCTACAATGAGCAGTTCTTC. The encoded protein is CASSFGLSSYNEQFF.

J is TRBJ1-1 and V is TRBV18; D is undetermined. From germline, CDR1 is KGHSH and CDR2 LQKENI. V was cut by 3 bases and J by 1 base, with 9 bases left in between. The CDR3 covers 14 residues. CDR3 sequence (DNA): TGTGCCAGCTCACCGGTTCTTAGGAACACTGAAGCTTTCTTT. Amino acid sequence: CASSPVLRNTEAFF.

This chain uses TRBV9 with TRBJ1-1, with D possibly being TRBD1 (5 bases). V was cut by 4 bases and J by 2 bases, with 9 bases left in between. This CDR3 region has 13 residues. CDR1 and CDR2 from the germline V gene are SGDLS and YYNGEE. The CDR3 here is CASSRQSNTEAFF. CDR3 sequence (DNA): TGTGCCAGCAGCCGACAGTCCAACACTGAAGCTTTCTTT.

The chain's CDR3 is CASSLFGLAGDQPNYNEQFF. The CDR3 DNA is TGCGCCAGCAGCTTGTTTGGTCTAGCGGGAGATCAGCCCAACTACAATGAGCAGTTCTTC. The V call is TRBV5-1, the J call TRBJ2-1, with 10 bases aligning to TRBD2. The V and J ends lost 1 base and 3 bases, in that order; junction bases with no gene match: 16. Germline-derived CDR1 and CDR2 are SGHRS and YFSETQ. CDR3 length equals 20 residues.

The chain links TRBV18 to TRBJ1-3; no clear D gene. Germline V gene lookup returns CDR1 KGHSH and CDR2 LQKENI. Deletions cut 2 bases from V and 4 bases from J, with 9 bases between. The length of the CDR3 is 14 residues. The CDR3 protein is CASSPRLDGNTIYF. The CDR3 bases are TGTGCCAGCTCACCAAGGCTTGACGGAAACACCATATATTTT.

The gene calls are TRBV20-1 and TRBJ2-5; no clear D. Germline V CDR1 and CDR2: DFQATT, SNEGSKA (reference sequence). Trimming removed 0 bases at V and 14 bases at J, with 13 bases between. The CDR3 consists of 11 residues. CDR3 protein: CSARDISLPYF. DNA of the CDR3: TGCAGTGCTAGAGATATAAGCCTTCCTTACTTC.

As DNA, the CDR3 is TGTGCCAGCAGTGTCTTCAGGGCGTTAAACACCGGGGAGCTGTTTTTT. It yields the protein CASSVFRALNTGELFF. V is TRBV28 and J is TRBJ2-2; D possibly corresponds to TRBD1 (5 bases). CDR1 is MDHEN and CDR2 is SYDVKM in the germline V gene. The ends were cut back, 5 bases at V and 2 bases at J, with 15 bases in the middle. The length of the CDR3 is 16 residues.

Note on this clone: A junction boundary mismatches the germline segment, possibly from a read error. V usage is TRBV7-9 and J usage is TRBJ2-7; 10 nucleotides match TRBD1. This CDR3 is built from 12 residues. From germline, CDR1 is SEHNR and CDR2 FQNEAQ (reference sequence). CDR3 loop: CASSQDRGVLVF. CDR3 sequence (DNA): TGTGCCAGCAGCCAGGACAGGGGGGTGCTTGTCTTC.

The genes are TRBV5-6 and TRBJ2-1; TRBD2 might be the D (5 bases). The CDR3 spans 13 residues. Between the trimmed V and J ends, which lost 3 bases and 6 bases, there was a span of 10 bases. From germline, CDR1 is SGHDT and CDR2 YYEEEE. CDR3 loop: CASSWWETNEQFF. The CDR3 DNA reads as TGTGCCAGCAGCTGGTGGGAGACCAATGAGCAGTTCTTC.

The CDR3 DNA is TGTGCCATCAGTGAGCCAAGTATGAACACTGAAGCTTTCTTT. Translated: CAISEPSMNTEAFF. V usage is TRBV10-3 and J usage is TRBJ1-1; D is unclear. The V end was cut by 2 bases, the J end by 0 bases, with 7 bases between. Germline CDR1 ENHRY, CDR2 SYGVKD. The CDR3 runs 14 residues.

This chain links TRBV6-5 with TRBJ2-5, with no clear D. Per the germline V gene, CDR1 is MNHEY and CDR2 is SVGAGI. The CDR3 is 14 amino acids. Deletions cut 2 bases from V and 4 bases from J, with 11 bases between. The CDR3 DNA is TGTGCCAGCAGTTACGCGCGGTATGGAGAGACCCAGTACTTC. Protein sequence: CASSYARYGETQYF.

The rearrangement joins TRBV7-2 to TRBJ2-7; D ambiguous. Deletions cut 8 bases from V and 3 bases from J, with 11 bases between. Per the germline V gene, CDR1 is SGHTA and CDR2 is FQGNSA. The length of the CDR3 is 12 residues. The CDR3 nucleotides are TGTGCCAGCGGCCGTGCGTACTACGAGCAGTACTTC. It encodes CASGRAYYEQYF.

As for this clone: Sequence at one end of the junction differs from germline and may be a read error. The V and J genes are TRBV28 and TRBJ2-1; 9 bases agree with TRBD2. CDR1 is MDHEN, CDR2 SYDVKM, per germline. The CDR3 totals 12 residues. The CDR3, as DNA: TGCCGTGCGGGAGGGACCTACAATGAGCAGTTCTTC. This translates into CRAGGTYNEQFF.

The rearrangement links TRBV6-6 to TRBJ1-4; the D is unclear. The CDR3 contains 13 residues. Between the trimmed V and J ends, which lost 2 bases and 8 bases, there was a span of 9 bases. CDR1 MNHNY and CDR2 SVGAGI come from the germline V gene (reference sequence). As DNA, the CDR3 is TGTGCCAGCAGTTACCCGATTGAAGAAAAACTGTTTTTT. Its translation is CASSYPIEEKLFF.

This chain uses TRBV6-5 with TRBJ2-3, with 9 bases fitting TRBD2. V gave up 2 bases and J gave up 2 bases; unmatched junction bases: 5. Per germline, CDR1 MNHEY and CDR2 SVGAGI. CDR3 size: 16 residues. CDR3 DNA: TGTGCCAGCAGTTACCGGCTAGCGGGACCCACAGATACGCAGTATTTT. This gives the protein CASSYRLAGPTDTQYF.

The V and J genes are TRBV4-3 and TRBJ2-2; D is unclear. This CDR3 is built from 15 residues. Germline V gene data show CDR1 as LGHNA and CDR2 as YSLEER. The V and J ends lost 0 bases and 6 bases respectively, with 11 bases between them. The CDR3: CASSQDGLAPGELFF. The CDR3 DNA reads TGCGCCAGCAGCCAAGACGGTTTGGCCCCCGGGGAGCTGTTTTTT.

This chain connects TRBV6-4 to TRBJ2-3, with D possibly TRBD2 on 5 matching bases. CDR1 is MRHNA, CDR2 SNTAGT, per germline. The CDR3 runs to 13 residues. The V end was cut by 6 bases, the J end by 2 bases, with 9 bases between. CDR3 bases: TGTGCCAGCAGCCCGGGATTCACAGATACGCAGTATTTT. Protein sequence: CASSPGFTDTQYF.

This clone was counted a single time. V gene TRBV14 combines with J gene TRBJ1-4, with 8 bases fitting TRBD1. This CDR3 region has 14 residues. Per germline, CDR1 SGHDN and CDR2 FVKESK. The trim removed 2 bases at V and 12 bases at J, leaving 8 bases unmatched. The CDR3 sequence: CASSQTPTGAELFF. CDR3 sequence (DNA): TGTGCCAGCAGCCAAACCCCGACAGGGGCGGAACTGTTTTTT.

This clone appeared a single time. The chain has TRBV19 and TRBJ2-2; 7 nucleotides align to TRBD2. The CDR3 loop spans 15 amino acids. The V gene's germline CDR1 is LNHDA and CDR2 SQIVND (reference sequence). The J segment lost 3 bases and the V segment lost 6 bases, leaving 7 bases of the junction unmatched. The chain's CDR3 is CASRKTGGYTGELFF. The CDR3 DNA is TGTGCCAGTAGAAAAACGGGAGGATACACCGGGGAGCTGTTTTTT.

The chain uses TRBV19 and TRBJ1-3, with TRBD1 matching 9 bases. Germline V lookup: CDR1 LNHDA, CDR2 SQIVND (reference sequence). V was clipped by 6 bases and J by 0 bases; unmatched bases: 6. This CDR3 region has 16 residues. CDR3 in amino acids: CASSPGQGFSGNTIYF. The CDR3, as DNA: TGTGCCAGTAGCCCGGGACAGGGATTCTCTGGAAACACCATATATTTT.

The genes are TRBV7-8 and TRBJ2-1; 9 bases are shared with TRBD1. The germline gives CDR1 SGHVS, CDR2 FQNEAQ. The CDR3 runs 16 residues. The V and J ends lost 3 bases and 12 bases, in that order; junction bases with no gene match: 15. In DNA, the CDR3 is TGTGCCAGCAGCTTGGTCGGGACAGGGTCCTACATGGTGCAGTTCTTC. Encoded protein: CASSLVGTGSYMVQFF.

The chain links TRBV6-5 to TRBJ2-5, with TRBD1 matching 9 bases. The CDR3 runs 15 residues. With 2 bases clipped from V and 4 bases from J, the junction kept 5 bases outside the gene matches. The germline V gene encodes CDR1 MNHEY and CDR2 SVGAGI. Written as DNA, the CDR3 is TGTGCCAGCAGTTACCTAGACAGGGGGGGAGAGACCCAGTACTTC. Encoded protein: CASSYLDRGGETQYF.

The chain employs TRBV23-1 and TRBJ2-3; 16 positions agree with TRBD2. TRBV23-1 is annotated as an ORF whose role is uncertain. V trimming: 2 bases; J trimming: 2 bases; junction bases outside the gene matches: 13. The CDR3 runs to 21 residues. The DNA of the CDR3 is TGCGCCAGCAGTCAACCAAGCCCCGGGACTAGCGGGAGGGGAGACACAGATACGCAGTATTTT. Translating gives CASSQPSPGTSGRGDTDTQYF.

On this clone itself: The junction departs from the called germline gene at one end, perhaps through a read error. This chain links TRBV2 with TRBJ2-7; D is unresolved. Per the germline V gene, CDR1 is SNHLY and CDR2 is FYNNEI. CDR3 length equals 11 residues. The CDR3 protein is CASSEGSTQYF. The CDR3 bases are TGTGCCAGCAGCGAAGGTTCCACCCAGTACTTC. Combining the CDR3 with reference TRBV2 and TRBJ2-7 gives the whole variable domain EPEVTQTPSHQVTQMGQEVILRCVPISNHLYFYWYRQILGQKVEFLVSFYNNEISEKSEIFDDQFSVERPDGSNFTLKIRSTKLEDSAMYFCASSEGSTQYFGPGTRLTVT.

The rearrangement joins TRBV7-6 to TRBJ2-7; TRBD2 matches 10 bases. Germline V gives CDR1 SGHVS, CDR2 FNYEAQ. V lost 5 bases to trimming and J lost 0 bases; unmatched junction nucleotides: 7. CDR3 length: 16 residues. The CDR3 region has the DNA TGTGCCAGCAGCCCCGGGCGGACTAGCGGCTCCTACGAGCAGTACTTC. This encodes CASSPGRTSGSYEQYF.